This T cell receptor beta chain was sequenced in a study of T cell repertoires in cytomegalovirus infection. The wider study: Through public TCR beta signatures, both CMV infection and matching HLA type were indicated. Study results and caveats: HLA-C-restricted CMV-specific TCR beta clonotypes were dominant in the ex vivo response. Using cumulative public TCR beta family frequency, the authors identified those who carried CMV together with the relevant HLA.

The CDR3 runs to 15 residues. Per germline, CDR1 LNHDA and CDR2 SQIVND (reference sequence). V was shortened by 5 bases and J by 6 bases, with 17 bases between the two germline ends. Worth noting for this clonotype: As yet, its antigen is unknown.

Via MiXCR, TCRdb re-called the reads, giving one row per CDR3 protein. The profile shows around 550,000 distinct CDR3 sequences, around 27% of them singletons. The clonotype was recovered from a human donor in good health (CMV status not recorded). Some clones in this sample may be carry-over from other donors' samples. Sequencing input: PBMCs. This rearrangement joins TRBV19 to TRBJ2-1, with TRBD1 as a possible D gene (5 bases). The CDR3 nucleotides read TGTGCCAGTAGTGTTGGTCATCAGGGATCCAATGAGCAGTTCTTC. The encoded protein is CASSVGHQGSNEQFF. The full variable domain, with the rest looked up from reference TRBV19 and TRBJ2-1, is DGGITQSPKYLFRKEGQNVTLSCEQNLNHDAMYWYRQDPGQGLRLIYYSQIVNDFQKGDIAEGYSVSREKKESFPLTVTSAQKNPTAFYLCASSVGHQGSNEQFFGPGTRLTVL.